What follows are 32 T cell receptor beta chains derived from one specimen sequenced in a study of CD8+ T cells in alopecia areata. Extraction of RNA preceded its reverse transcription into cDNA, which served as the sequencing template. Sequenced by immunoSEQ multiplex PCR; TCRdb stores in-frame clones only, minus some. In the table there are around 250,000 clones, under 80% of which are singletons. This material consisted of CD4+ T cells sorted from blood, taken at week 0. These receptors all come from a human donor with alopecia areata.

The chain uses TRBV13 and TRBJ2-1; D remains unclear. V was cut by 0 bases and J by 7 bases, with 7 bases left in between. The CDR3 runs to 13 residues. Per germline, CDR1 PRHDT and CDR2 FYEKMQ (reference sequence). The CDR3 sequence is CASSLGGENEQFF. CDR3 coding DNA: TGTGCCAGCAGCTTAGGCGGAGAAAATGAGCAGTTCTTC.

Turning to this clone: The sample contains more than one DNA sequence encoding this CDR3. The V call is TRBV29-1, the J call TRBJ2-7, with D perhaps TRBD2 (6 bases). Looked up from germline, CDR1 is SQVTM and CDR2 is ANQGSEA. The CDR3 has 11 amino acids. V lost 5 bases and J lost 3, with 8 bases in between. CDR3: CSVLGGYEQYF. The CDR3 nucleotides read TGCAGCGTTTTGGGGGGCTACGAGCAGTACTTC.

The chain combines TRBV29-1 with TRBJ2-4; 8 positions match TRBD1. The J segment lost 8 bases and the V segment lost 6 bases, leaving 15 bases of the junction unmatched. The CDR3 contains 15 residues. CDR1 is SQVTM and CDR2 is ANQGSEA in the germline V gene. CDR3 amino acids: CSVVGQGLGGDIQYF. CDR3 coding DNA: TGCAGCGTCGTTGGACAGGGTTTAGGTGGTGACATTCAGTACTTC.

The chain combines TRBV29-1 with TRBJ2-2; TRBD2 might be the D (6 bases). The CDR3 has 13 residues. V gave up 7 bases and J gave up 4 bases, with 13 bases separating them. The V gene's germline CDR1 is SQVTM and CDR2 ANQGSEA. This chain's CDR3 is CSANAGTTGELFF. In DNA form, the CDR3 reads TGCAGCGCAAACGCGGGGACCACCGGGGAGCTGTTTTTT.

This sequence joins TRBV2 and TRBJ1-4; TRBD1 might be the D (6 bases). The CDR3 consists of 13 residues. Germline values: CDR1 SNHLY, CDR2 FYNNEI. Trimming took off 8 bases at V and 5 bases at J, with 12 bases between the two ends. The CDR3 coding sequence is TGTGCCAGCTGCAGGACAGCCAATGAAAAACTGTTTTTT. Residues: CASCRTANEKLFF.

The chain employs TRBV9 and TRBJ2-7; 8 bases align to TRBD1. The CDR3 sequence is 14 residues long. V shed 3 bases and J 7 bases; nucleotides not matched to a gene: 9. The germline CDR1 and CDR2 sequences are SGDLS and YYNGEE. This CDR3 reads CASSARTGTEEQYF. The DNA of the CDR3 is TGTGCCAGCAGCGCCCGGACAGGGACCGAAGAGCAGTACTTC. The full variable domain, with the rest looked up from reference TRBV9 and TRBJ2-7, is DSGVTQTPKHLITATGQRVTLRCSPRSGDLSVYWYQQSLDQGLQFLIQYYNGEERAKGNILERFSAQQFPDLHSELNLSSLELGDSALYFCASSARTGTEEQYFGPGTRLTVT.

V and J are TRBV5-1 and TRBJ2-5; 8 bases agree with TRBD2. The CDR3 length is 16 residues. Losses at the gene ends were 0 bases for V and 9 bases for J; bases not matched to a gene: 13. Germline V CDR1 and CDR2: SGHRS, YFSETQ. In nucleotides, the CDR3 is TGCGCCAGCAGCTTGGGCCCTACTAGCGGAGGAACGGCCCAGTACTTC. This sequence encodes CASSLGPTSGGTAQYF.

This clone was recorded a few times. The chain links TRBV4-3 to TRBJ1-3; D is unclear. V lost 5 bases and J 1 base, leaving 6 bases between the germline ends. The germline V gene has CDR1 LGHNA and CDR2 YSLEER. The CDR3 totals 13 residues. The CDR3 reads CASSAGSGNTIYF. The CDR3 region has the DNA TGCGCCAGCAGCGCGGGGTCTGGAAACACCATATATTTT.

The sample holds one count of this clone. The chain employs TRBV2 and TRBJ1-1, with D perhaps TRBD1 (5 bases). Germline loops: CDR1 SNHLY, CDR2 FYNNEI. V was shortened by 5 bases and J by 7 bases, with 8 bases between the two germline ends. The length of the CDR3 is 11 residues. The CDR3 region has the DNA TGTGCCAGCAGTTCCCAGGGTGAAGCTTTCTTT. It yields the protein CASSSQGEAFF.

The CDR3 reads CSDREYNEQFF. The CDR3 region has the DNA TGCAGCGACAGAGAGTACAATGAGCAGTTCTTC. The chain couples TRBV29-1 to TRBJ2-1; unclear D gene. Trimming pared 7 bases from V and 4 bases from J, leaving 8 bases between. Germline V gives CDR1 SQVTM, CDR2 ANQGSEA. CDR3 length: 11 residues.

The V call is TRBV7-9, the J call TRBJ1-2, with 8 bases aligning to TRBD1. V shed 5 bases, J shed 7 bases, and the junction held 6 bases outside the gene matches. Per germline, CDR1 SEHNR and CDR2 FQNEAQ (reference sequence). This CDR3 has 13 amino acids. CDR3 sequence reads: CASSLDRAGGYTF. Here the CDR3 DNA reads TGTGCCAGCAGCCTGGACAGGGCGGGTGGCTACACCTTC.

The V and J genes are TRBV29-1 and TRBJ1-1; D is undetermined. Germline V CDR1 and CDR2: SQVTM, ANQGSEA. V was trimmed by 4 bases and J by 0 bases, leaving 12 bases between them. The length of the CDR3 is 14 residues. DNA of the CDR3: TGCAGCGTTGTAGAGGATACTATGAACACTGAAGCTTTCTTT. Its protein is CSVVEDTMNTEAFF.

DNA for the CDR3: TGTGCCAGCAGCCGTAGAAGGATGGTCGCAGATACGCAGTATTTT. As protein: CASSRRRMVADTQYF. The rearrangement uses TRBV7-9 and TRBJ2-3; D unclear. CDR1 SEHNR and CDR2 FQNEAQ come from the germline V gene (reference sequence). The CDR3 loop spans 15 amino acids. Trimming shortened V by 5 bases and J by 4 bases, and 16 bases separated the two germline ends. Full variable domain (remainder filled in from reference TRBV7-9 and TRBJ2-3): DTGVSQNPRHKITKRGQNVTFRCDPISEHNRLYWYRQTLGQGPEFLTYFQNEAQLEKSRLLSDRFSAERPKGSFSTLEIQRTEQGDSAMYLCASSRRRMVADTQYFGPGTRLTVL.

This clone has just a few counts. The chain uses TRBV29-1 and TRBJ2-2; D ambiguous. The CDR3 is 13 amino acids. Trimming took 3 bases from V and 8 from J, leaving 13 bases between them. CDR1 SQVTM and CDR2 ANQGSEA come from the germline V gene. Here the CDR3 reads CSVEGRWRGELFF. The CDR3 region has the DNA TGCAGCGTTGAGGGCCGGTGGCGGGGGGAGCTGTTTTTT.

V and J are TRBV5-1 and TRBJ2-5; TRBD2 matches 7 bases. With V trimmed by 1 base and J by 1 base, 4 bases remained unmatched. The CDR3 length is 15 residues. CDR1 and CDR2 (germline): SGHRS, YFSETQ. Here the CDR3 DNA reads TGCGCCAGCAGCTTGATGGGAGGGGTCCAAGAGACCCAGTACTTC. This gives the protein CASSLMGGVQETQYF. The full variable domain, its missing parts supplied by reference TRBV5-1 and TRBJ2-5, is KAGVTQTPRYLIKTRGQQVTLSCSPISGHRSVSWYQQTPGQGLQFLFEYFSETQRNKGNFPGRFSGRQFSNSRSEMNVSTLELGDSALYLCASSLMGGVQETQYFGPGTRLLVL.

This clone was seen a single time. The genes are TRBV11-2 and TRBJ2-5; D is perhaps TRBD2 (5 bases). The CDR3 is made up of 13 amino acids. The V and J ends lost 5 bases and 4 bases respectively, with 11 bases between them. Per the germline V gene, CDR1 is SGHAT and CDR2 is FQNNGV. CDR3 in amino acids: CASSPVALETQYF. Here the CDR3 DNA reads TGTGCCAGCAGCCCCGTAGCGTTAGAGACCCAGTACTTC.

V gene TRBV19 combines with J gene TRBJ2-1; TRBD2 agrees at 11 bases. V gave up 5 bases and J gave up 7 bases; unmatched junction bases: 10. The germline V gene encodes CDR1 LNHDA and CDR2 SQIVND (reference sequence). The CDR3 spans 16 residues. The CDR3 sequence is CASSWASSGGSNEQFF. In DNA form, the CDR3 reads TGTGCCAGTAGTTGGGCATCTAGCGGGGGGTCGAATGAGCAGTTCTTC.

The rearrangement links TRBV30 to TRBJ1-2; no clear D. CDR1 and CDR2 (germline): GTSNPN, SVGIG (reference sequence). Trimming removed 0 bases at V and 5 bases at J, with 10 bases between. The CDR3 spans 13 residues. The CDR3 region has the DNA TGTGCCTGGAGTGTATCCCAGTTTTATGGCTACACCTTC. Translating gives CAWSVSQFYGYTF. The whole variable domain, remainder taken from reference TRBV30 and TRBJ1-2, is SQTIHQWPATLVQPVGSPLSLECTVEGTSNPNLYWYRQAAGRGLQLLFYSVGIGQISSEVPQNLSASRPQDRQFILSSKKLLLSDSGFYLCAWSVSQFYGYTFGSGTRLTVV.

The table lists this clone with a few counts. V usage is TRBV20-1 and J usage is TRBJ1-2, with D uncertain. This CDR3 contains 9 residues. The V end lost 4 bases, the J end lost 8 bases, and 5 bases lay between the germline ends. Germline V gives CDR1 DFQATT, CDR2 SNEGSKA (reference sequence). Here the CDR3 reads CSATLGYTF. The CDR3 DNA sequence: TGCAGTGCTACGTTGGGCTACACCTTC.

This chain connects TRBV5-4 to TRBJ2-6; possibly TRBD1 or TRBD2 for D (5 bases each). Germline CDR1 SGHNT, CDR2 YYREEE (reference sequence). Trimming took off 4 bases at V and 0 bases at J, with 17 bases between the two ends. The CDR3 spans 18 residues. The CDR3 DNA follows: TGTGCCAGCAGCCTAATACGGGGCTCGATCTCTGGGGCCAACGTCCTGACTTTC. This gives the protein CASSLIRGSISGANVLTF.

This clone was seen a handful of times. This chain uses TRBV29-1 with TRBJ1-2; TRBD1 agrees at 7 bases. This CDR3 contains 12 residues. V trimming: 7 bases; J trimming: 4 bases; junction bases outside the gene matches: 6. Germline loops: CDR1 SQVTM, CDR2 ANQGSEA. As DNA, the CDR3 is TGCAGCGCGAGCAGGGGGACCTATGGCTACACCTTC. It encodes CSASRGTYGYTF.

This clone showed up just once. The chain is built from TRBV29-1 and TRBJ2-2; possible D gene TRBD1, 6 bases. The V end was cut by 5 bases, the J end by 0 bases, with 10 bases between. The CDR3 loop spans 14 amino acids. Germline V gene data show CDR1 as SQVTM and CDR2 as ANQGSEA. In DNA, the CDR3 is TGCAGCGTTAAGGGGGTCCCGAACACCGGGGAGCTGTTTTTT. Translating gives CSVKGVPNTGELFF.

The chain carries TRBV7-2 and TRBJ2-7; no definite D call. The CDR3 consists of 13 residues. Germline loops: CDR1 SGHTA, CDR2 FQGNSA. Trimming shortened V by 3 bases and J by 4 bases, and 10 bases separated the two germline ends. Here the CDR3 DNA reads TGTGCCAGCAGCTTCTTCCTCACGTACGAGCAGTACTTC. Translated, it gives CASSFFLTYEQYF.

This chain uses TRBV5-1 with TRBJ2-1; unclear D gene. The V and J ends lost 7 bases and 5 bases respectively, with 13 bases between them. This CDR3 has 13 residues. In germline, CDR1 is SGHRS, CDR2 YFSETQ. CDR3 sequence (DNA): TGCGCCAGCCGACTTAGTCTGAACAATGAGCAGTTCTTC. It is translated as CASRLSLNNEQFF.

The rearrangement links TRBV2 to TRBJ2-4; D gene unclear. Per germline, CDR1 SNHLY and CDR2 FYNNEI. With 1 base removed from V and 0 bases from J, the gap between germline ends came to 7 bases. This CDR3 region has 15 residues. The CDR3 spells CASSEDVLAKNIQYF. The CDR3 DNA follows: TGTGCCAGCAGTGAAGACGTCTTAGCCAAAAACATTCAGTACTTC.

This chain connects TRBV30 to TRBJ1-4, with D possibly being TRBD1 (6 bases). The V gene lost 4 bases and the J gene lost 5 bases, with 14 bases spanning the gap. The CDR3 loop spans 14 amino acids. Looked up from germline, CDR1 is GTSNPN and CDR2 is SVGIG (reference sequence). The CDR3: CAWTQPGQNEKLFF. CDR3 nucleotide sequence: TGTGCCTGGACTCAACCGGGACAAAATGAAAAACTGTTTTTT. The whole variable domain, filled in from reference TRBV30 and TRBJ1-4, reads SQTIHQWPATLVQPVGSPLSLECTVEGTSNPNLYWYRQAAGRGLQLLFYSVGIGQISSEVPQNLSASRPQDRQFILSSKKLLLSDSGFYLCAWTQPGQNEKLFFGSGTQLSVL.

The J gene is TRBJ2-3, the V gene TRBV29-1; a possible D gene is TRBD1 (6 bases). V was trimmed by 3 bases and J by 2 bases, leaving 9 bases between them. Germline lookup yields CDR1 SQVTM and CDR2 ANQGSEA. This CDR3 region has 13 residues. The CDR3 sequence: CSVDEGVTDTQYF. CDR3 bases: TGCAGCGTTGACGAGGGGGTCACAGATACGCAGTATTTT.

The J gene is TRBJ1-2, the V gene TRBV4-2, with no clear D. Germline V gene data show CDR1 as LGHNA and CDR2 as YNFKEQ. Deletions cut 4 bases from V and 7 bases from J, with 7 bases between. The CDR3 runs to 11 residues. The CDR3 spells CASSREGGYTF. For the CDR3, the DNA is TGTGCCAGCAGCCGAGAGGGTGGCTACACCTTC.

The gene calls are TRBV4-2 and TRBJ1-1; D remains ambiguous. Germline assignment: CDR1 LGHNA and CDR2 YNFKEQ. The CDR3 runs 15 residues. The V end was cut by 0 bases, the J end by 3 bases, with 11 bases between. The CDR3: CASSQDRHWDTEAFF. CDR3 in DNA: TGTGCCAGCAGCCAAGATCGACACTGGGACACTGAAGCTTTCTTT.

The DNA for the CDR3 is TGTGCCAGCAGCGTAGCGGGGGGCTACGGCGAGCAGTACTTC. Amino acids: CASSVAGGYGEQYF. The rearrangement uses TRBV9 and TRBJ2-7; D is possibly TRBD2 (7 bases). This CDR3 region has 14 residues. V lost 0 bases to trimming and J lost 6 bases, with 13 bases between them. Germline V gene data show CDR1 as SGDLS and CDR2 as YYNGEE.

A few counts support this clone. The chain is built from TRBV4-3 and TRBJ2-1; 8 bases map to TRBD1. With V trimmed by 2 bases and J by 6 bases, 6 bases remained unmatched. The length of the CDR3 is 15 residues. Germline V gene data show CDR1 as LGHNA and CDR2 as YSLEER. The CDR3 DNA follows: TGCGCCAGCAGCCAATGGCAGGGGGCGGTCAATGAGCAGTTCTTC. This gives the protein CASSQWQGAVNEQFF.

The chain joins TRBV29-1 to TRBJ2-3; tentatively, D is TRBD2 (7 bases). The V gene's germline CDR1 is SQVTM and CDR2 ANQGSEA. The CDR3 totals 17 residues. V was cut by 1 base and J by 3 bases, with 20 bases left in between. This CDR3 is CSVEAVWRGPQTDTQYF. In DNA form, the CDR3 reads TGCAGCGTTGAAGCCGTATGGCGGGGGCCTCAGACAGATACGCAGTATTTT.